The 27 T cell receptor beta chains given below trace back to one sample, sequenced in a study of blood T cells in healthy people across ages. Primed by a sample-barcoded 5' primer and a J-beta primer mix, a second PCR proceeded for roughly 7 to 11 cycles. TCRdb processed the 5' RACE reads anew with MiXCR; each CDR3 protein has one entry. The table lists hundreds of thousands of distinct CDR3 sequences, more than 50% of them singletons, with roughly 25% in the top ten. Material for sequencing was blood. The receptors originated from a man in his forties or fifties in good health.

The chain has TRBV3-1 and TRBJ1-6; the D is unclear. V lost 4 bases and J lost 4, with 17 bases in between. CDR3 length equals 17 residues. Germline CDR1 LGHDT, CDR2 YNNKEL (reference sequence). CDR3 nucleotides: TGTGCCAGCAGCCCCCGGGGAGCCGACGCTTATAATTCACCCCTCCACTTT. Amino acids: CASSPRGADAYNSPLHF.

This sequence joins TRBV19 and TRBJ2-7, with 9 bases lining up with TRBD2. The CDR3 sequence is 14 residues long. With 3 bases clipped from V and 7 bases from J, the junction kept 7 bases outside the gene matches. Germline CDR1 reads LNHDA; CDR2 reads SQIVND (reference sequence). CDR3 nucleotides: TGTGCCAGTAGTATTAATAGCGGGAGTGGGGAGCAGTACTTC. Amino acids: CASSINSGSGEQYF.

The chain couples TRBV5-1 to TRBJ1-4; D uncertain. The germline CDR1 and CDR2 sequences are SGHRS and YFSETQ. This CDR3 is 15 amino acids long. V was pared by 2 bases and J by 0 bases, with 8 bases between. In DNA, the CDR3 is TGCGCCAGCAGCTTCAGACCGCCAACTAATGAAAAACTGTTTTTT. It is translated as CASSFRPPTNEKLFF. Full variable domain (missing parts from reference TRBV5-1 and TRBJ1-4): KAGVTQTPRYLIKTRGQQVTLSCSPISGHRSVSWYQQTPGQGLQFLFEYFSETQRNKGNFPGRFSGRQFSNSRSEMNVSTLELGDSALYLCASSFRPPTNEKLFFGSGTQLSVL.

The rearrangement uses TRBV5-8 and TRBJ2-7, with TRBD1 matching 8 bases. Losses at the gene ends were 1 base for V and 7 bases for J; bases not matched to a gene: 13. CDR1 and CDR2 from the germline V gene are SGHTS and YDEGEE. The CDR3 spans 16 residues. The CDR3 sequence: CASSLRQGFSYNEQYF. The CDR3 DNA reads TGTGCCAGCAGCTTGCGACAGGGGTTCTCCTACAATGAGCAGTACTTC.

V gene TRBV7-9 combines with J gene TRBJ1-4; 9 bases are shared with TRBD1. Per the germline V gene, CDR1 is SEHNR and CDR2 is FQNEAQ (reference sequence). This CDR3 comprises 14 residues. V lost 5 bases and J lost 8; bases outside the gene matches: 6. The CDR3 DNA sequence: TGTGCCAGCAGCCGTACAGGGGGCAGAGAAAAACTGTTTTTT. Translating it yields CASSRTGGREKLFF.

This clonotype was found a few times. The chain links TRBV11-2 to TRBJ2-5; the match to TRBD1 covers 8 bases. V gave up 4 bases and J gave up 5 bases; unmatched junction bases: 6. The CDR3 runs 14 residues. Per the germline V gene, CDR1 is SGHAT and CDR2 is FQNNGV. The CDR3 spells CASSSSGGGETQYF. In nucleotides, the CDR3 is TGTGCCAGCAGCTCTTCAGGGGGCGGCGAGACCCAGTACTTC.

The chain uses TRBV20-1 and TRBJ1-2; the D gene is possibly TRBD1 (5 bases). The CDR3 is 11 amino acids. The germline CDR1 and CDR2 sequences are DFQATT and SNEGSKA (reference sequence). The germline V and J ends were trimmed by 6 bases and 8 bases, with 13 bases remaining between them. The CDR3 DNA follows: TGCAGTGCACGGGACCCCAGGGGCTACACCTTC. This encodes CSARDPRGYTF.

The rearrangement links TRBV9 to TRBJ2-5; D unclear. Trimming removed 0 bases at V and 11 bases at J, with 20 bases between. Germline CDR1 reads SGDLS; CDR2 reads YYNGEE. The CDR3 has 15 residues. In DNA form, the CDR3 reads TGTGCCAGCAGCGTAGGTAATAGATCGCCCTTTGAGCAGTACTTC. Protein sequence: CASSVGNRSPFEQYF.

This chain links TRBV20-1 with TRBJ2-1, with 9 bases fitting TRBD1. Germline V gives CDR1 DFQATT, CDR2 SNEGSKA (reference sequence). V was pared by 3 bases and J by 6 bases, with 9 bases of the junction left unmatched. The CDR3 covers 15 residues. CDR3 loop: CSASHPGQGVNEQFF. CDR3 nucleotides: TGCAGTGCTAGCCACCCGGGACAGGGTGTCAATGAGCAGTTCTTC.

The chain is built from TRBV9 and TRBJ2-3; D is ambiguous. Between the trimmed V and J ends, which lost 3 bases and 1 base, there was a span of 9 bases. The germline V gene has CDR1 SGDLS and CDR2 YYNGEE. The CDR3 is made up of 14 amino acids. CDR3 in amino acids: CASSEGYRTDTQYF. In DNA form, the CDR3 reads TGTGCCAGCAGCGAGGGTTATCGCACAGATACGCAGTATTTT.

This clonotype was picked up a small number of times. V usage is TRBV29-1 and J usage is TRBJ2-1; 12 bases align to TRBD2. Germline CDR1 SQVTM, CDR2 ANQGSEA. V lost 1 base to trimming and J lost 8 bases; unmatched junction nucleotides: 6. The CDR3 totals 15 residues. CDR3 nucleotide sequence: TGCAGCGTTGAAGGCACTAGCGGGAGGTCCGATGAGCAGTTCTTC. Protein product: CSVEGTSGRSDEQFF.

The chain joins TRBV20-1 to TRBJ2-5; D is possibly TRBD1 (5 bases). The J call may be mistaken, given a closer DNA end match to TRBJ2-7. This CDR3 spans 14 amino acids. Germline lookup yields CDR1 DFQATT and CDR2 SNEGSKA (reference sequence). CDR3 bases: TGCAGTGCTGAGACGACCACAGGCGGATACGAGCAGTACTTC. Residues: CSAETTTGGYEQYF.

V usage is TRBV4-3 and J usage is TRBJ1-2; D is uncertain. The V end was cut by 4 bases, the J end by 4 bases, with 13 bases between. The germline V gene encodes CDR1 LGHNA and CDR2 YSLEER. The CDR3 is 14 residues long. The CDR3 protein is CASSPAVISYGYTF. CDR3 in DNA: TGCGCCAGCAGCCCGGCGGTCATAAGCTATGGCTACACCTTC.

This chain joins TRBV4-3 and TRBJ2-7; possibly TRBD1 for D (5 bases). V was pared by 3 bases and J by 0 bases, with 6 bases between. CDR1 and CDR2 from the germline V gene are LGHNA and YSLEER. The CDR3 has 13 amino acids. CDR3 DNA sequence: TGCGCCAGCAGCCAGCAGGGCTCCTACGAGCAGTACTTC. Translating gives CASSQQGSYEQYF.

The rearrangement links TRBV6-2 or TRBV6-3 to TRBJ1-5; the D is unclear. Looked up from germline, CDR1 is MNHEY and CDR2 is SVGEGT. This CDR3 contains 11 residues. Trimming removed 10 bases at V and 12 bases at J, with 16 bases between. The CDR3 DNA follows: TGTGCCACCGGGGAGAATCGGCTCCAGCATTTT. It specifies CATGENRLQHF.

This chain joins TRBV7-3 and TRBJ2-3; unclear D gene. V was pared by 8 bases and J by 1 base, with 10 bases between. This CDR3 spans 13 amino acids. Per germline, CDR1 SGHTA and CDR2 FQGTGA. CDR3 DNA: TGTGCCAGCCCTAATGGGGGCACAGATACGCAGTATTTT. Protein product: CASPNGGTDTQYF.

The chain combines TRBV28 with TRBJ2-5; 10 nucleotides match TRBD1. The CDR3 runs 17 residues. CDR1 MDHEN and CDR2 SYDVKM come from the germline V gene. J gave up 11 bases and V 10 bases, and 25 bases lay outside the gene matches. The CDR3 region has the DNA TGTGCCATCCTGAGGCCCCTTGACAGGGGGCTTAGAAATGAGCAGTACTTC. Protein: CAILRPLDRGLRNEQYF.

The chain links TRBV7-9 to TRBJ2-1, with D unclear. Looked up from germline, CDR1 is SEHNR and CDR2 is FQNEAQ (reference sequence). This CDR3 is built from 15 residues. With 5 bases removed from V and 8 bases from J, the gap between germline ends came to 19 bases. As DNA, the CDR3 is TGTGCCAGCAGCCTCATGCGCTCGACTGGCGATGAGCAGTTCTTC. Its translation is CASSLMRSTGDEQFF.

This clonotype appeared a few times. The V and J genes are TRBV7-2 and TRBJ1-1, with D possibly being TRBD1 (5 bases). The V gene lost 5 bases and the J gene lost 3 bases, with 16 bases spanning the gap. This CDR3 has 15 residues. CDR1 and CDR2 (germline): SGHTA, FQGNSA. CDR3 sequence: CASSHRAGVDTEAFF. The CDR3 nucleotides are TGTGCCAGCAGCCACCGGGCGGGGGTGGACACTGAAGCTTTCTTT.

As DNA, the CDR3 is TGCAGTGCTAGAGGGTCAGGGACAAACACTGAAGCTTTCTTT. Translation gives CSARGSGTNTEAFF. The chain uses TRBV20-1 and TRBJ1-1, with a weak D call TRBD1 (6 bases). The CDR3 is made up of 14 amino acids. Deletions cut 1 base from V and 2 bases from J, with 11 bases between. Germline V gives CDR1 DFQATT, CDR2 SNEGSKA (reference sequence).

This chain connects TRBV5-1 to TRBJ2-7, with D possibly matching TRBD1 (6 bases). Germline CDR1 reads SGHRS; CDR2 reads YFSETQ. Trimming removed 0 bases at V and 2 bases at J, with 9 bases between. The CDR3 has 14 residues. The CDR3 DNA reads TGCGCCAGCAGCTTGGGACAGGACCCCTACGAGCAGTACTTC. Translated, it gives CASSLGQDPYEQYF.

The rearrangement links TRBV25-1 to TRBJ1-5; D remains unclear. The V gene's germline CDR1 is MGHDK and CDR2 SYGVNS. The CDR3 length is 15 residues. With 1 base removed from V and 2 bases from J, the gap between germline ends came to 9 bases. CDR3 sequence: CASSESGPRNQPQHF. CDR3 coding DNA: TGTGCCAGCAGTGAATCAGGTCCCCGCAATCAGCCCCAGCATTTT.

The chain has TRBV5-1 and TRBJ2-1; D gene unclear. The CDR3 is 16 amino acids. Trimming left V 0 bases short and J 0 bases short, with 10 bases between. Germline assignment: CDR1 SGHRS and CDR2 YFSETQ. CDR3 in DNA: TGCGCCAGCAGCTTGGGTGGGAAGAGCTCCTACAATGAGCAGTTCTTC. Protein sequence: CASSLGGKSSYNEQFF.

The table lists this clonotype with a few counts. The CDR3 DNA sequence: TGTGCCAGCAGTCAGACCTATAATTCACCCCTCCACTTT. Encoded protein: CASSQTYNSPLHF. V gene TRBV6-6 combines with J gene TRBJ1-6; unclear D gene. Trimming took 5 bases from V and 2 from J, leaving 4 bases between them. This CDR3 region has 13 residues. CDR1 is MNHNY and CDR2 is SVGAGI in the germline V gene (reference sequence).

The chain uses TRBV15 and TRBJ2-5; weak D call: TRBD1 (6 bases). The V end lost 8 bases, the J end lost 5 bases, and 15 bases lay between the germline ends. This CDR3 spans 13 amino acids. CDR1 and CDR2 (germline): LNHNV, YYDKDF (reference sequence). The CDR3 here is CATLQDRKETQYF. DNA of the CDR3: TGTGCCACCTTGCAGGACAGAAAGGAGACCCAGTACTTC.

The chain combines TRBV5-4 with TRBJ2-3; 10 bases are a match to TRBD1. V lost 5 bases, J lost 4 bases, and 7 bases stayed unmatched. This CDR3 is built from 15 residues. Germline lookup yields CDR1 SGHNT and CDR2 YYREEE (reference sequence). For the CDR3, the DNA is TGTGCCAGCAGTCAGACAGGGGGCATGGCAGATACGCAGTATTTT. Translated: CASSQTGGMADTQYF.

In its sample, this clonotype was seen a few times. The chain joins TRBV29-1 to TRBJ2-3; D possibly corresponds to TRBD2 (5 bases). Trimming removed 4 bases from V and 4 bases from J, with 9 bases in between. The CDR3 contains 12 residues. The germline V gene has CDR1 SQVTM and CDR2 ANQGSEA. CDR3 bases: TGCAGCGTTGTGGCGGGCGCAGATACGCAGTATTTT. It encodes CSVVAGADTQYF.